The T cell receptor (beta chain) described here comes from a study of cytomegalovirus exposure and HLA in healthy donors. The germline CDR1 and CDR2 sequences are SGHNT and YYREEE (reference sequence). The CDR3 has 13 amino acids. V was pared by 2 bases and J by 5 bases, with 10 bases between. About this clone: Its antigen is not identified.

Study results and limitations: Several top significant clusters appeared, in a later analysis, to be linked to common viral pathogens. TCR beta sequences numbering around 15,000 were associated with HLA alleles at 0.05 false discovery rate in a later analysis. Differences between HLA loci emerged in a later analysis of TCR association rates, with DRB1 most and HLA-C fewest. Based on reports, TCR beta sequences accurately predicted HLA-A and HLA-B alleles for most subjects.

PCR was performed using 60 Vbeta and 13 Jbeta primers. The method was immunoSEQ multiplex PCR; TCRdb's version includes in-frame clones alone and lacks a portion of them. The top ten hold roughly 1.4% of the sample, which has about 160,000 clones, about 75% seen once. The receptor was isolated from a man younger than 35 in good health and CMV-seronegative. V is TRBV5-4 and J is TRBJ2-5; D is perhaps TRBD2 (6 bases). Sequencing was carried out using PBMCs. The DNA for the CDR3 is TGTGCCAGCAGCTTTTTGGAGGGTGAGACCCAGTACTTC. This translates into CASSFLEGETQYF.